This T cell receptor beta chain was recorded in a study of neurological immune-mediated disorders. This clonotype was seen many times. The antigen is not known. 5'RACE employing 10-nucleotide random UMIs yielded the cDNA. TCRdb fed the 5' RACE reads into MiXCR, producing one record per CDR3 protein. The sample carries more than 100,000 distinct CDR3 sequences, roughly 10% recorded once. V lost 5 bases to trimming and J lost 8 bases; unmatched junction nucleotides: 10. Germline CDR1 MNHNS, CDR2 SASEGT. This CDR3 has 14 residues. Findings and limits, study-wide: Because no CDR3 amino acid sequences were shared across subjects by expanded clones, private repertoires were suggested in all groups. The study found the most TCR clonal expansion in HTLV-1-associated myelopathy and the least in multiple sclerosis, below healthy controls.

Sample time point: longitudinal time-point 3. This chain links TRBV6-1 with TRBJ1-2; 8 bases align to TRBD1. This clonotype was sampled from a female donor with HTLV-1-associated myelopathy (HAM/TSP). Sequencing was carried out using PBMCs. The CDR3 loop is CASSQTGQGGGYTF. The CDR3 nucleotides read TGTGCCAGCAGTCAAACCGGACAGGGTGGGGGCTACACCTTC.